The rows below give T cell receptor beta chains drawn from one sample of a study of blood T cell repertoires in COVID-19. Clones were sequenced by immunoSEQ multiplex PCR, and TCRdb holds only the in-frame ones, with some missing. In the table there are roughly 50,000 clones, 78% of which are singletons. The sample consisted of peripheral blood. All receptors come from a human donor with active or convalescent COVID-19. The donor label of this sample is uncertain. The CDR3 runs from the conserved cysteine through the conserved F or W.

j_gene: TRBJ1-4
v_gene: TRBV7-2
CDR3aa: CASSLGQGAPNEKLFF

j_gene: TRBJ2-3
v_gene: TRBV5-1
CDR3aa: CASSPLAGWLDTQYF

j_gene: TRBJ2-5
v_gene: TRBV7-3
CDR3aa: CASSKNSGRVDWETQYF

j_gene: TRBJ1-5
v_gene: TRBV19
CDR3aa: CASSIQSSNQPQHF

j_gene: TRBJ2-1
v_gene: TRBV19
CDR3aa: CASSPSMSSYNEQFF

j_gene: TRBJ1-6
v_gene: TRBV15
CDR3aa: CATSNPSGGISPLHF

j_gene: TRBJ1-2
v_gene: TRBV24-1
CDR3aa: CATSDSYGYTF

j_gene: TRBJ1-4
v_gene: TRBV28
CDR3aa: CASSPGTDYEKLFF

j_gene: TRBJ2-2
v_gene: TRBV2
CDR3aa: CASSATANTGELFF

j_gene: TRBJ2-1
v_gene: TRBV5-1
CDR3aa: CASSLAPSGRANEQFF

j_gene: TRBJ2-7
v_gene: TRBV6-2/TRBV6-3
CDR3aa: CASSYSGQGAAYEQYF

j_gene: TRBJ2-1
v_gene: TRBV29-1
CDR3aa: CSVGGLAGASSYNEQFF

j_gene: TRBJ1-4
v_gene: TRBV5-6
CDR3aa: CASRKVSGGTEKLFF

j_gene: TRBJ2-1
v_gene: TRBV5-4
CDR3aa: CASTEREFYNEQFF

j_gene: TRBJ1-1
v_gene: TRBV7-9
CDR3aa: CASSPEGRTTEAFF

j_gene: TRBJ1-1
v_gene: TRBV25-1
CDR3aa: CASATGTGVKVTEAFF

j_gene: TRBJ2-1
v_gene: TRBV24-1
CDR3aa: CATSDSDGAEQFF

j_gene: TRBJ2-5
v_gene: TRBV6-1
CDR3aa: CASSWLQETQYF

j_gene: TRBJ1-1
v_gene: TRBV16
CDR3aa: CASSQQPGQGWTEAFF

j_gene: TRBJ2-3
v_gene: TRBV7-9
CDR3aa: CASSGWGVAGTDTQYF

j_gene: TRBJ2-7
v_gene: TRBV19
CDR3aa: CASSIGGLGASVDEQYF

j_gene: TRBJ1-1
v_gene: TRBV4-1
CDR3aa: CASSRRGLANTEAFF

j_gene: TRBJ1-4
v_gene: TRBV27
CDR3aa: CASRTGANEKLFF

j_gene: TRBJ1-2
v_gene: TRBV29-1
CDR3aa: CSVEGTGTGYTF

j_gene: TRBJ2-1
v_gene: TRBV19
CDR3aa: CASSMGPAGYNEQFF

j_gene: TRBJ2-7
v_gene: TRBV7-2
CDR3aa: CASSLLQSSYEQYF

j_gene: TRBJ1-3
v_gene: TRBV7-8
CDR3aa: CASSLAGRPLSGNTIYF

j_gene: TRBJ2-7
v_gene: TRBV6-5
CDR3aa: CASSYSATGREQYF

j_gene: TRBJ2-1
v_gene: TRBV9
CDR3aa: CASSEGGFGAPYNEQFF

j_gene: TRBJ2-3
v_gene: TRBV6-6
CDR3aa: CASSYRQNADTQYF

j_gene: TRBJ2-2
v_gene: TRBV27
CDR3aa: CASSLMAARRGELFF

j_gene: TRBJ2-3
v_gene: TRBV4-3
CDR3aa: CASSQVGGGSVRTDTQYF

j_gene: TRBJ2-5
v_gene: TRBV18
CDR3aa: CASSRKYQETQYF

j_gene: TRBJ2-2
v_gene: TRBV27
CDR3aa: CASLIRGTGELFF

j_gene: TRBJ2-2
v_gene: TRBV27
CDR3aa: CASGRGTGGAGVSNTGELFF